Here is one T cell receptor (beta chain) with its context. Trimming stripped 2 bases from V and 4 bases from J, with 6 bases between. There are 12 residues in the CDR3. From germline, CDR1 is SGHNT and CDR2 YYREEE (reference sequence). The sample comes from a study of blood T cell repertoires in COVID-19. TCRdb's table, derived via immunoSEQ multiplex PCR, lists solely in-frame clones and lacks some. The data hold some 120,000 clones, with more than 90% observed a single time. The sample was peripheral blood. V gene TRBV5-4 combines with J gene TRBJ1-1; D ambiguous. The clonotype originates from a man aged 50 to 59 with active COVID-19. The CDR3 reads CASSLPGTEAFF. In DNA form, the CDR3 reads TGTGCCAGCAGCTTACCGGGCACTGAAGCTTTCTTT.